These 16 T cell receptor beta chains were all obtained from the same sample, sequenced in a study of shared clonotypes between healthy human individuals. Profiling relied on immunoSEQ multiplex PCR, and the TCRdb table lists in-frame clones only, not all of them. The sample has 500,000 to 700,000 clones; 85% to 95% are singletons. CD45RO negativity and positive selection for CCR7 defined naive CD8 cells, a population that excluded terminally differentiated effector memory CD45RA+ cells. Sequenced input: naive CD8+ T cells sorted from blood. The receptors here all came from a woman in her 30s in good health.

The V and J genes are TRBV27 and TRBJ2-2, with unresolved D. The CDR3 is made up of 13 amino acids. The V and J ends lost 5 bases and 7 bases respectively, with 11 bases between them. Germline V gene sequence: CDR1 MNHEY, CDR2 SMNVEV (reference sequence). CDR3: CASSRFYGGELFF. DNA for the CDR3: TGTGCCAGCAGTAGATTTTACGGCGGGGAGCTGTTTTTT.

V gene TRBV2 combines with J gene TRBJ1-2; 9 bases line up with TRBD1. This CDR3 comprises 13 residues. J lost 8 bases, V lost 7 bases, and 8 bases had no gene match. CDR1 SNHLY and CDR2 FYNNEI come from the germline V gene. This CDR3 reads CASMFRTGVGYTF. DNA of the CDR3: TGTGCCAGCATGTTCAGGACAGGGGTCGGCTACACCTTC.

CDR3 DNA: TGTGCCAGCAGTGAGGTGGCAGGGTATCCCTACAATGAGCAGTTCTTC. It is translated as CASSEVAGYPYNEQFF. The rearrangement links TRBV2 to TRBJ2-1; maybe TRBD1 (5 bases). The CDR3 is 16 residues long. Germline loops: CDR1 SNHLY, CDR2 FYNNEI. V lost 3 bases and J 2 bases, leaving 14 bases between the germline ends.

The V call is TRBV15, the J call TRBJ2-7, with 10 bases lining up with TRBD2. Germline V gene sequence: CDR1 LNHNV, CDR2 YYDKDF (reference sequence). There are 14 residues in the CDR3. After removal of 6 bases from V and 9 bases from J, the junction contained 11 bases not matched to a gene. The CDR3 sequence is CATSSPSGSGGQYF. In DNA form, the CDR3 reads TGTGCCACCAGTTCCCCTAGCGGGAGTGGCGGGCAGTACTTC.

The V gene is TRBV25-1, the J gene TRBJ2-1; no clear D gene. The germline gives CDR1 MGHDK, CDR2 SYGVNS. The CDR3 contains 11 residues. Trimming shortened V by 7 bases and J by 3 bases, and 4 bases separated the two germline ends. Here the CDR3 reads CASMLYNEQFF. Written as DNA, the CDR3 is TGTGCCAGCATGCTCTACAATGAGCAGTTCTTC.

This chain connects TRBV4-1 to TRBJ2-2; TRBD2 matches 8 bases. V trimming: 4 bases; J trimming: 2 bases; junction bases outside the gene matches: 3. Germline V lookup: CDR1 MGHRA, CDR2 YSYEKL. The CDR3 covers 15 residues. The CDR3 here is CASSRTSGNTGELFF. The CDR3 DNA reads as TGCGCCAGCAGCCGAACTAGCGGCAACACCGGGGAGCTGTTTTTT.

The V and J genes are TRBV7-8 and TRBJ2-1; TRBD2 matches at 8 bases. Germline-derived CDR1 and CDR2 are SGHVS and FQNEAQ. This CDR3 is 16 amino acids long. V dropped 1 base and J dropped 0; count of bases not matched to a gene: 2. CDR3 protein: CASSLEGTSSYNEQFF. The CDR3, as DNA: TGTGCCAGCAGCTTAGAGGGGACTAGCTCCTACAATGAGCAGTTCTTC.

J is TRBJ2-7 and V is TRBV13; D may be TRBD2 (5 bases). In germline, CDR1 is PRHDT, CDR2 FYEKMQ (reference sequence). The CDR3 extends over 12 amino acids. V lost 4 bases to trimming and J lost 6 bases, with 10 bases between them. This CDR3 is CASSWGVSEQYF. Here the CDR3 DNA reads TGTGCCAGCAGCTGGGGAGTTTCCGAGCAGTACTTC.

The chain is built from TRBV29-1 and TRBJ2-2; 14 positions match TRBD2. After removal of 6 bases from V and 3 bases from J, the junction contained 6 bases not matched to a gene. Germline CDR1 is SQVTM and CDR2 is ANQGSEA. The CDR3 covers 16 residues. CDR3: CSVAGTSGRDTGELFF. The DNA of the CDR3 is TGCAGCGTCGCTGGGACTAGCGGGAGAGACACCGGGGAGCTGTTTTTT.

This chain uses TRBV19 with TRBJ2-7, with 8 bases lining up with TRBD1. Germline V CDR1 and CDR2: LNHDA, SQIVND (reference sequence). The ends lost 5 bases at V and 3 bases at J; junction bases unmatched: 3. CDR3 length: 13 residues. Here the CDR3 reads CASSVDRGYEQYF. The CDR3 bases are TGTGCCAGTAGTGTCGACAGGGGCTACGAGCAGTACTTC.

The rearrangement uses TRBV4-1 and TRBJ2-5, with D tentatively TRBD2 (5 bases). The J call is doubtful: the DNA matches TRBJ2-7 better. This CDR3 has 15 amino acids. CDR1 is MGHRA, CDR2 YSYEKL, per germline. In DNA, the CDR3 is TGCGCCAGCAGCCAAGGTGCGGGCTACCCCTACGAGCAGTACTTC. This sequence encodes CASSQGAGYPYEQYF.

V is TRBV28 and J is TRBJ1-5, with 8 bases fitting TRBD1. CDR1 MDHEN and CDR2 SYDVKM come from the germline V gene. V shed 6 bases, J shed 5 bases, and the junction held 9 bases outside the gene matches. The CDR3 sequence is 15 residues long. CDR3 DNA sequence: TGTGCCAGCAGACCCCGGACAGGGATCGATCAGCCCCAGCATTTT. Its translation is CASRPRTGIDQPQHF.

The rearrangement uses TRBV7-8 and TRBJ2-7; 8 bases are a match to TRBD1. The V segment lost 5 bases and the J segment 7 bases; nucleotides outside the gene matches: 13. The germline V gene encodes CDR1 SGHVS and CDR2 FQNEAQ. The CDR3 loop spans 15 amino acids. The CDR3 DNA sequence: TGTGCCAGCAGCGCCGGACAGGGACTCCTACAGGAGCAGTACTTC. This sequence encodes CASSAGQGLLQEQYF.

This chain uses TRBV7-6 with TRBJ2-1; 7 nucleotides match TRBD2. The CDR3 has 13 amino acids. CDR1 SGHVS and CDR2 FNYEAQ come from the germline V gene. Trimming cost V 7 bases and J 6 bases; bases outside gene matches: 6. The CDR3 DNA sequence: TGTGCCAGCACGGAGGGAGGGCCCAATGAGCAGTTCTTC. This codes for CASTEGGPNEQFF.

The chain combines TRBV6-1 with TRBJ1-2; 7 bases match TRBD1. V dropped 8 bases and J dropped 8; count of bases not matched to a gene: 14. The germline gives CDR1 MNHNS, CDR2 SASEGT. This CDR3 contains 14 residues. CDR3 in amino acids: CASGGLGTASGYTF. DNA for the CDR3: TGTGCCAGCGGGGGTTTAGGGACAGCGTCCGGCTACACCTTC.

This chain joins TRBV27 and TRBJ2-7; 14 bases are a match to TRBD2. Germline CDR1 reads MNHEY; CDR2 reads SMNVEV (reference sequence). Germline trimming cut 3 bases from V and 7 bases from J; bases unmatched to any gene: 5. The CDR3 consists of 15 residues. CDR3 coding DNA: TGTGCCAGCAGTTTGGGACTAGCGGGAGCGCGAGAGCAGTACTTC. Translated: CASSLGLAGAREQYF.